The clone carrying this TCR beta chain was counted a few times. Its antigen is unknown. The sample originates from a study of CD8+ T cells in alopecia areata. The researchers isolated CD4+ and CD8+ T cells from PBMCs by sorting. cDNA prepared by RNA extraction and subsequent reverse transcription served as the template for sequencing. Method: immunoSEQ multiplex PCR; TCRdb's copy keeps in-frame clones and lacks some. The sample holds around 150,000 clones, more than 55% seen once. Study-wide results and caveats: It was less clear whether patients shared TCRs than it was in mice, possibly because of HLA. Affected scalp, especially in alopecia totalis/universalis, had a higher clonality than normal scalp did. Scalp sequencing captures resident alphabeta T cells of normal skin too.

Germline values: CDR1 SGHAT, CDR2 FQNNGV. The CDR3 length is 13 residues. Trimming took off 5 bases at V and 6 bases at J, with 10 bases between the two ends. Material for sequencing was CD8+ T cells sorted from blood. The V call is TRBV11-2, the J call TRBJ2-2; D remains ambiguous. The receptor comes from a human donor in good health. DNA of the CDR3: TGTGCCAGCAGCAAGACATACCCCGGGGAGCTGTTTTTT. This sequence encodes CASSKTYPGELFF.